The 29 T cell receptor beta chains below come from one sample, sequenced in a study of T cells in Graves' hyperthyroidism and ophthalmopathy. Template material for amplifying TCR beta CDR3 regions consisted of RNA transcripts. Researchers ran a first-round RT-PCR on the TCR CDR3 using the HTBI primer set. Using its own MiXCR run on the multiplex PCR reads, TCRdb lists one record per CDR3 protein. Altogether hundreds of thousands of distinct CDR3 sequences are present, approximately 44% being singletons, with the ten largest covering roughly 8.2%. The sample was peripheral blood or thyroid tissue (not recorded which). The source of these receptors is a woman between 18 and 30 years old with Graves' hyperthyroidism.

CDR3 loop: CASRPGKRSLRFENTIYF. In DNA, the CDR3 is TGTGCCAGCAGACCGGGAAAAAGAAGTTTACGTTTCGAAAACACCATATATTTT. The gene calls are TRBV25-1 and TRBJ1-3; D uncertain. Germline V CDR1 and CDR2: MGHDK, SYGVNS. Trimming took off 6 bases at V and 6 bases at J, with 27 bases between the two ends. The CDR3 is 18 amino acids.

This clonotype was seen more than once but under ten times. J is TRBJ2-5 and V is TRBV29-1; the D call may be TRBD1 or TRBD2 (5 bases each). The J call may be incorrect, as the DNA end agrees better with TRBJ2-7. The germline CDR1 and CDR2 sequences are SQVTM and ANQGSEA. This CDR3 has 12 amino acids. The CDR3 DNA follows: TGCAGCGTTGATGGGTTGGGGGACGAGCAGTACTTC. Translation: CSVDGLGDEQYF.

The chain combines TRBV12-3 or TRBV12-4 with TRBJ2-7, with 9 bases lining up with TRBD2. V lost 6 bases and J lost 6; bases outside the gene matches: 15. The CDR3 spans 16 residues. CDR3 sequence (DNA): TGTGCCAGCAGCCAAGACCCTAGCGGGATAGGACGCGAGCAGTACTTC. Translating gives CASSQDPSGIGREQYF.

The chain couples TRBV20-1 to TRBJ1-2, with TRBD1 matching 9 bases. Germline lookup yields CDR1 DFQATT and CDR2 SNEGSKA (reference sequence). Trimming at V came to 2 bases and at J to 7 bases, leaving 5 bases not matched to a gene. The CDR3 has 13 amino acids. The CDR3 DNA reads TGCAGTGCTAGAATACAGGGGGCCGGTGGCTACACCTTC. Amino acids: CSARIQGAGGYTF.

The chain is built from TRBV29-1 and TRBJ2-5; D might be TRBD1 (7 bases). Trimming shortened V by 6 bases and J by 5 bases, and 13 bases separated the two germline ends. The CDR3 is made up of 12 amino acids. The V gene's germline CDR1 is SQVTM and CDR2 ANQGSEA. This CDR3 reads CSVSQGGETQYF. The DNA of the CDR3 is TGCAGCGTGAGCCAGGGGGGTGAGACCCAGTACTTC.

The genes are TRBV7-6 and TRBJ2-7; TRBD2 agrees at 7 bases. The CDR3 sequence is 16 residues long. Germline V lookup: CDR1 SGHVS, CDR2 FNYEAQ. V gave up 1 base and J gave up 1 base; unmatched junction bases: 7. CDR3 amino acids: CASSLVFAGESYEQYF. DNA of the CDR3: TGTGCCAGCAGCTTAGTCTTCGCGGGGGAGTCCTACGAGCAGTACTTC.

The V call is TRBV29-1, the J call TRBJ1-2; D is possibly TRBD1 (5 bases). The germline V and J ends were trimmed by 6 bases and 3 bases, with 17 bases remaining between them. CDR1 is SQVTM, CDR2 ANQGSEA, per germline. The CDR3 length is 14 residues. The CDR3, as DNA: TGCAGCGTCGATACTCAGGGAGGGTACTATGGCTACACCTTC. This translates into CSVDTQGGYYGYTF.

A note on this clonotype: A single base separates this from a much larger clone, so it may be a read error. The J gene is TRBJ2-7, the V gene TRBV29-1; D uncertain. The CDR3 has 12 amino acids. CDR1 and CDR2 from the germline V gene are SQVTM and ANQGSEA. The CDR3 is CSAEMDGYEQYF. In DNA form, the CDR3 reads TGCAGCGCTGAAATGGACGGCTACGAGCAGTACTTC.

At least ten counts were recorded for this clonotype. V is TRBV7-8 and J is TRBJ2-2; unclear D gene. Germline V CDR1 and CDR2: SGHVS, FQNEAQ. V lost 0 bases and J lost 5, with 4 bases in between. The CDR3 sequence is 13 residues long. CDR3 protein: CASSLAFTGELFF. CDR3 nucleotide sequence: TGTGCCAGCAGCTTAGCTTTTACCGGGGAGCTGTTTTTT.

J is TRBJ2-2 and V is TRBV25-1; maybe TRBD2 (6 bases). CDR1 is MGHDK, CDR2 SYGVNS, per germline. V was pared by 6 bases and J by 6 bases, with 11 bases between. The CDR3 extends over 13 amino acids. For the CDR3, the DNA is TGTGCCAGCAGCACCGGAGGGGCCGGGGAGCTGTTTTTT. As protein: CASSTGGAGELFF.

The V call is TRBV7-3, the J call TRBJ2-5; TRBD2 agrees at 11 bases. Germline V CDR1 and CDR2: SGHTA, FQGTGA. The CDR3 covers 17 residues. V shed 4 bases and J 4 bases; nucleotides not matched to a gene: 11. The CDR3 reads CASSSSLASGRTETQYF. Here the CDR3 DNA reads TGTGCCAGCAGCTCCTCCCTTGCTAGCGGGAGGACAGAGACCCAGTACTTC. Together with reference TRBV7-3 and TRBJ2-5, the CDR3 gives the full variable domain: GAGVSQTPSNKVTEKGKYVELRCDPISGHTALYWYRQSLGQGPEFLIYFQGTGAADDSGLPNDRFFAVRPEGSVSTLKIQRTERGDSAVYLCASSSSLASGRTETQYFGPGTRLLVL.

This clonotype came up many times. The chain recombines TRBV7-9 with TRBJ2-5, with TRBD1 matching 9 bases. Germline CDR1 and CDR2: SEHNR and FQNEAQ (reference sequence). V trimming: 5 bases; J trimming: 4 bases; junction bases outside the gene matches: 2. This CDR3 has 13 amino acids. CDR3 region: CASSQDRGETQYF. CDR3 DNA sequence: TGTGCCAGCAGCCAGGACAGGGGAGAGACCCAGTACTTC.

This clonotype was observed at least ten times. J is TRBJ1-1 and V is TRBV15; D not certain. CDR1 and CDR2 (germline): LNHNV, YYDKDF (reference sequence). The CDR3 extends over 16 amino acids. V was cut by 0 bases and J by 0 bases, with 11 bases left in between. The CDR3 sequence: CATSRDNSLMNTEAFF. Written as DNA, the CDR3 is TGTGCCACCAGCAGAGATAACTCCCTCATGAACACTGAAGCTTTCTTT.

The chain recombines TRBV29-1 with TRBJ1-2; no clear D gene. Germline values: CDR1 SQVTM, CDR2 ANQGSEA. V lost 4 bases, J lost 12 bases, and 15 bases lay in between. The CDR3 consists of 11 residues. For the CDR3, the DNA is TGCAGCGTTGCGACGGCCCCTATGGACACCTTC. Protein: CSVATAPMDTF.

This chain joins TRBV20-1 and TRBJ2-7; 8 bases line up with TRBD2. The CDR3 sequence is 14 residues long. The germline V gene encodes CDR1 DFQATT and CDR2 SNEGSKA (reference sequence). V was clipped by 1 base and J by 4 bases; unmatched bases: 6. The CDR3 coding sequence is TGCAGTGCTAGAGCCAGCGGCGGGAGGTACGAGCAGTACTTC. Its translation is CSARASGGRYEQYF.

Only one count was recorded for this clonotype. The chain is built from TRBV2 and TRBJ1-5; TRBD1 might be the D (5 bases). V was pared by 7 bases and J by 5 bases, with 18 bases between. Germline CDR1 is SNHLY and CDR2 is FYNNEI. The CDR3 is 15 residues long. The CDR3 region is CASKNQGYGYQPQHF. The CDR3, as DNA: TGTGCCAGCAAAAATCAGGGATATGGCTATCAGCCCCAGCATTTT.

This clonotype was recorded many times. V usage is TRBV29-1 and J usage is TRBJ1-2; D ambiguous. Germline V gene lookup returns CDR1 SQVTM and CDR2 ANQGSEA. V lost 4 bases and J 2 bases, leaving 5 bases between the germline ends. The CDR3 totals 11 residues. CDR3 nucleotides: TGCAGCGTTGCCGAGAACTATGGCTACACCTTC. Translation: CSVAENYGYTF.

The J gene is TRBJ1-4, the V gene TRBV7-6; weak D call: TRBD1 (5 bases). Germline loops: CDR1 SGHVS, CDR2 FNYEAQ. Trimming cost V 5 bases and J 4 bases, with 17 bases left between them. The CDR3 covers 16 residues. The CDR3 region is CASSQDWGTNNEKLFF. As DNA, the CDR3 is TGTGCCAGCAGCCAAGATTGGGGGACGAATAATGAAAAACTGTTTTTT. Supplemented by reference TRBV7-6 and TRBJ1-4, the full variable domain reads GAGVSQSPRYKVTKRGQDVALRCDPISGHVSLYWYRQALGQGPEFLTYFNYEAQQDKSGLPNDRFSAERPEGSISTLTIQRTEQRDSAMYRCASSQDWGTNNEKLFFGSGTQLSVL.

The chain recombines TRBV25-1 with TRBJ2-5; the D call may be TRBD1 or TRBD2 (5 bases each). Per germline, CDR1 MGHDK and CDR2 SYGVNS. This CDR3 contains 15 residues. The germline V and J ends were trimmed by 6 bases and 7 bases, with 21 bases remaining between them. The CDR3 sequence is CASSTPPGRHGTQYF. CDR3 DNA sequence: TGTGCCAGCAGCACACCCCCGGGGCGCCACGGGACCCAGTACTTC.

This clonotype was seen ten or more times. The gene calls are TRBV29-1 and TRBJ1-2, with D unresolved. V was pared by 6 bases and J by 2 bases, with 10 bases between. Germline CDR1 and CDR2: SQVTM and ANQGSEA. The CDR3 runs 12 residues. DNA for the CDR3: TGCAGCGTCGGGAATCAAAACTATGGCTACACCTTC. Encoded protein: CSVGNQNYGYTF.

The J gene is TRBJ1-5, the V gene TRBV20-1, with D possibly matching TRBD1 (5 bases). This CDR3 spans 15 amino acids. The germline CDR1 and CDR2 sequences are DFQATT and SNEGSKA (reference sequence). Trimming took 0 bases from V and 3 from J, leaving 12 bases between them. The CDR3 nucleotides are TGCAGTGCTAGAGATGGCGCCAGGGTCAATCAGCCCCAGCATTTT. Translation: CSARDGARVNQPQHF.

The chain links TRBV6-5 to TRBJ1-1, with D uncertain. Between the trimmed V and J ends, which lost 7 bases and 4 bases, there was a span of 7 bases. The CDR3 consists of 11 residues. CDR1 is MNHEY, CDR2 SVGAGI, per germline. The CDR3 spells CASTLVTEAFF. The CDR3 DNA reads as TGTGCCAGCACCTTGGTCACTGAAGCTTTCTTT.

This clonotype came up many times. The chain recombines TRBV2 with TRBJ2-5; D is unclear. The CDR3 totals 16 residues. Germline V gene sequence: CDR1 SNHLY, CDR2 FYNNEI. V lost 3 bases to trimming and J lost 0 bases, with 14 bases between them. The CDR3 sequence: CASSEGGRQNQETQYF. The CDR3 nucleotides are TGTGCCAGCAGTGAGGGTGGAAGGCAGAACCAAGAGACCCAGTACTTC.

The rearrangement uses TRBV19 and TRBJ2-7; 11 bases map to TRBD2. V dropped 7 bases and J dropped 0; count of bases not matched to a gene: 2. The CDR3 sequence is 14 residues long. Germline lookup yields CDR1 LNHDA and CDR2 SQIVND (reference sequence). The chain's CDR3 is CASTTSGSSYEQYF. DNA of the CDR3: TGTGCCAGTACTACTAGCGGGAGCTCCTACGAGCAGTACTTC.

Comments on this clonotype: A read error may explain this, as a much larger clone is one base away. The chain uses TRBV24-1 and TRBJ2-7, with TRBD1 matching 10 bases. Germline V gene lookup returns CDR1 KGHDR and CDR2 SFDVKD. This CDR3 is 16 amino acids long. J lost 3 bases, V lost 4 bases, and 8 bases had no gene match. CDR3 DNA sequence: TGTGCCACCAGTGACGGAACCGGGACAGGGGTCTACGAGCAGTACTTC. It encodes CATSDGTGTGVYEQYF.

Remarks on this clonotype: At one end the junction does not follow the germline gene, possibly because of a read error. J is TRBJ1-5 and V is TRBV10-3; D perhaps matches TRBD1 (5 bases). Germline-derived CDR1 and CDR2 are ENHRY and SYGVKD. The CDR3 consists of 14 residues. The CDR3 DNA follows: TGTGCCAGCAGTTCGGCAGGGTACAATCAGCCCCAGCATTTT. Encoded protein: CASSSAGYNQPQHF.

This sequence joins TRBV9 and TRBJ2-2; D remains unclear. The CDR3 totals 16 residues. Per germline, CDR1 SGDLS and CDR2 YYNGEE. The V end lost 4 bases, the J end lost 1 base, and 14 bases lay between the germline ends. The CDR3 loop is CASSLDGPQNTGELFF. The CDR3 DNA reads TGTGCCAGCAGCTTGGACGGACCTCAGAACACCGGGGAGCTGTTTTTT.

In this sample, this clonotype turned up many times. The rearrangement joins TRBV10-3 to TRBJ1-1; possible D gene TRBD1, 6 bases. V dropped 2 bases and J dropped 0 bases, with 10 bases sitting between them. The CDR3 loop spans 15 amino acids. Germline CDR1 is ENHRY and CDR2 is SYGVKD. CDR3 loop: CAISEKGHLNTEAFF. CDR3 nucleotides: TGTGCCATCAGTGAGAAGGGACACTTGAACACTGAAGCTTTCTTT.

The chain has TRBV19 and TRBJ1-4; possible D gene TRBD1, 5 bases. From germline, CDR1 is LNHDA and CDR2 SQIVND (reference sequence). Trimming cost V 3 bases and J 9 bases, with 17 bases left between them. CDR3 length: 15 amino acids. This CDR3 reads CASSIQGPGVKKLFF. CDR3 DNA: TGTGCCAGTAGTATTCAGGGACCCGGTGTCAAAAAACTGTTTTTT.